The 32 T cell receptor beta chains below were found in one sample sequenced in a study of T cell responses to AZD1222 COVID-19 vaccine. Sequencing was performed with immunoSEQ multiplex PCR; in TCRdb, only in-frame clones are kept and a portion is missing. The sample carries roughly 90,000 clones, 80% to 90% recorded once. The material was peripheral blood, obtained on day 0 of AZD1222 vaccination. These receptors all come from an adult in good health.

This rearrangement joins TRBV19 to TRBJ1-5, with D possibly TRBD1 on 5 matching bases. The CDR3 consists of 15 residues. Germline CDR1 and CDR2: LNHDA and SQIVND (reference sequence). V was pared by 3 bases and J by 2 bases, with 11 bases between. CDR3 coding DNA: TGTGCCAGTAGTATTATGAGGGACGGCAATCAGCCCCAGCATTTT. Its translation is CASSIMRDGNQPQHF.

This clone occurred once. In DNA form, the CDR3 reads TGTGCCTGGAGGGGACAGGGGGTGTTAAGCGGCTACACCTTC. This sequence encodes CAWRGQGVLSGYTF. The rearrangement joins TRBV30 to TRBJ1-2; 11 bases line up with TRBD1. From germline, CDR1 is GTSNPN and CDR2 SVGIG (reference sequence). J was trimmed by 8 bases and V by 3 bases; bases with no gene match: 8. This CDR3 has 14 residues.

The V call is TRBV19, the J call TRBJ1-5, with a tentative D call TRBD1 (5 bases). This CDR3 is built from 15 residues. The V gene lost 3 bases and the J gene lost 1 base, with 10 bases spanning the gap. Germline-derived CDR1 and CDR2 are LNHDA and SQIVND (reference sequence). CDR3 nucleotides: TGTGCCAGTAGTATTAGAGGGGCAAGCAATCAGCCCCAGCATTTT. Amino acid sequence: CASSIRGASNQPQHF. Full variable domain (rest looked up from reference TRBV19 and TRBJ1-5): DGGITQSPKYLFRKEGQNVTLSCEQNLNHDAMYWYRQDPGQGLRLIYYSQIVNDFQKGDIAEGYSVSREKKESFPLTVTSAQKNPTAFYLCASSIRGASNQPQHFGDGTRLSIL.

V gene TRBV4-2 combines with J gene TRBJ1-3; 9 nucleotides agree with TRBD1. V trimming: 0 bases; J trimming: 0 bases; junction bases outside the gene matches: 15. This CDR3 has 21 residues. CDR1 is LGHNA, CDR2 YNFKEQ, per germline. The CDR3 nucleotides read TGTGCCAGCAGCCAAGAGATCGCGGGACAGGGCCGGATTAGCTCTGGAAACACCATATATTTT. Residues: CASSQEIAGQGRISSGNTIYF.

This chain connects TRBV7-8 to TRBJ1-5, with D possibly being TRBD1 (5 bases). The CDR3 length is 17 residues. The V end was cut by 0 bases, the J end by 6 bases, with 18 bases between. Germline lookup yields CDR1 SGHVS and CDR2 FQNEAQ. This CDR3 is CASSLAGEGREFQPQHF. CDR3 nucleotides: TGTGCCAGCAGCTTAGCGGGTGAGGGGCGAGAGTTTCAGCCCCAGCATTTT.

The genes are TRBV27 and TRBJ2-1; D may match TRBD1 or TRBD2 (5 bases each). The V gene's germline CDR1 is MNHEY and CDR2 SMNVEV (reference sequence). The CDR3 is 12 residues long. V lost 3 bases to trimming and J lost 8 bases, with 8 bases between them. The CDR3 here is CASSLLGDEQFF. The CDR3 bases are TGTGCCAGCAGTTTGTTGGGGGATGAGCAGTTCTTC.

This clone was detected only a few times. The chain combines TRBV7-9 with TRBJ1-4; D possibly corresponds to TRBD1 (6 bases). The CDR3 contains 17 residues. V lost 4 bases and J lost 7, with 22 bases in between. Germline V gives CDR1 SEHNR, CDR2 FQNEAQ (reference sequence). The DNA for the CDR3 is TGTGCCAGCAGCTCCTCGGGGTCGGGGGCTAAGGGTGAAAAACTGTTTTTT. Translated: CASSSSGSGAKGEKLFF.

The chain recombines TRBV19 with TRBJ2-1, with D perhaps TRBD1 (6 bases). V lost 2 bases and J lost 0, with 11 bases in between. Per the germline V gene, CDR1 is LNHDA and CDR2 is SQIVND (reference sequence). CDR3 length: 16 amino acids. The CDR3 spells CASSITGLGSYNEQFF. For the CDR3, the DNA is TGTGCCAGTAGTATAACAGGGTTAGGCTCCTACAATGAGCAGTTCTTC.

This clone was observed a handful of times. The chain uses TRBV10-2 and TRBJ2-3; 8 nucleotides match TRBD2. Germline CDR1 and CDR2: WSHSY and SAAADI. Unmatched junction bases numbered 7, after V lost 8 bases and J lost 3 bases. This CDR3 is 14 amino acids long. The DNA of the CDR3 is TGCGCCAGCTCCGAGCGGGGGAGGACAGATACGCAGTATTTT. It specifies CASSERGRTDTQYF.

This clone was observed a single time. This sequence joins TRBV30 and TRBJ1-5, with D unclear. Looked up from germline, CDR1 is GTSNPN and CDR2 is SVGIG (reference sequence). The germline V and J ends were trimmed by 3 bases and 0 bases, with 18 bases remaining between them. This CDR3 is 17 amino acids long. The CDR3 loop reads CAWSEGSKVHSNQPQHF. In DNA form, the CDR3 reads TGTGCCTGGAGCGAAGGTAGTAAGGTTCATAGCAATCAGCCCCAGCATTTT.

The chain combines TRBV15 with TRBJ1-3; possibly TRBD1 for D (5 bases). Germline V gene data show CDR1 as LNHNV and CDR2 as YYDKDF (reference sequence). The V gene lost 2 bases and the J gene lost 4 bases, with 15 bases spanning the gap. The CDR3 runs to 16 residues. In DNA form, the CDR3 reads TGTGCCACCAGCAGACATACGGGGACGGACGGAAACACCATATATTTT. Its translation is CATSRHTGTDGNTIYF.

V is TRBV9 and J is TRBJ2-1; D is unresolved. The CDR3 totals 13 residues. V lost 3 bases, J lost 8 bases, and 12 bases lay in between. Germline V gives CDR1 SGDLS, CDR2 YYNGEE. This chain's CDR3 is CASSETLGDEQFF. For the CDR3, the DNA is TGTGCCAGCAGCGAGACGCTAGGTGATGAGCAGTTCTTC.

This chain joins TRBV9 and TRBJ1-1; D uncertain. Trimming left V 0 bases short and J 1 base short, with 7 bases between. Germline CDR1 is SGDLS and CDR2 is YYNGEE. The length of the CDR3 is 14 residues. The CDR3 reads CASSVGFGNTEAFF. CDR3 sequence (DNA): TGTGCCAGCAGCGTAGGGTTCGGGAACACTGAAGCTTTCTTT. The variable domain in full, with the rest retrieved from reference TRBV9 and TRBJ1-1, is DSGVTQTPKHLITATGQRVTLRCSPRSGDLSVYWYQQSLDQGLQFLIQYYNGEERAKGNILERFSAQQFPDLHSELNLSSLELGDSALYFCASSVGFGNTEAFFGQGTRLTVV.

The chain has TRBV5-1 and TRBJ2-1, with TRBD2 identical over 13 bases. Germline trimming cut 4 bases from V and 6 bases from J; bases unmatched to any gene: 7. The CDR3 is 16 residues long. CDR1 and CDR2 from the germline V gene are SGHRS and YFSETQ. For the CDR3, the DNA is TGCGCCAGCAGCGGGGGCGGACTAGCGGGGGCCAATGAGCAGTTCTTC. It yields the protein CASSGGGLAGANEQFF.

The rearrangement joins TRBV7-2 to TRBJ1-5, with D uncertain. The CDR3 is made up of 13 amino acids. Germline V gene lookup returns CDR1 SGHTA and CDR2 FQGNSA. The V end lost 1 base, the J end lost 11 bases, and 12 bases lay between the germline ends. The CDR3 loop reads CASSLGEISTQHF. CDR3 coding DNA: TGTGCCAGCAGCTTAGGAGAAATCAGCACCCAGCATTTT.

The CDR3 DNA sequence: TGTGCCAGCAGTAGCAATGACGGCTACACCTTC. It yields the protein CASSSNDGYTF. The rearrangement joins TRBV6-4 to TRBJ1-2; D gene ambiguous. The CDR3 sequence is 11 residues long. The V gene's germline CDR1 is MRHNA and CDR2 SNTAGT. With 5 bases removed from V and 8 bases from J, the gap between germline ends came to 9 bases.

The CDR3 region is CATALGTGSGTEAFF. The CDR3 region has the DNA TGTGCCACAGCGTTGGGGACAGGGAGCGGCACTGAAGCTTTCTTT. The chain is built from TRBV19 and TRBJ1-1, with 9 nucleotides matching TRBD1. The germline V gene has CDR1 LNHDA and CDR2 SQIVND (reference sequence). CDR3 length: 15 amino acids. The J segment lost 4 bases and the V segment lost 10 bases, leaving 13 bases of the junction unmatched.

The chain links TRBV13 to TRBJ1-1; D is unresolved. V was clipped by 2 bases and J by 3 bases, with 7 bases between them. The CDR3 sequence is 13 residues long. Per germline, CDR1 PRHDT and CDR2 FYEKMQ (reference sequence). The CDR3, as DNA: TGTGCCAGCAGCTTACAATATGACACTGAAGCTTTCTTT. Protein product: CASSLQYDTEAFF.

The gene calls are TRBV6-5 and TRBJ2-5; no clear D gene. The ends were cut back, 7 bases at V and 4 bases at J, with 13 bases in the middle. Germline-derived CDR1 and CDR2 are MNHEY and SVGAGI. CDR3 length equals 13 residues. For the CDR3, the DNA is TGTGCCAGCACCCCGTACCCAGCAGAGACCCAGTACTTC. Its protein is CASTPYPAETQYF.

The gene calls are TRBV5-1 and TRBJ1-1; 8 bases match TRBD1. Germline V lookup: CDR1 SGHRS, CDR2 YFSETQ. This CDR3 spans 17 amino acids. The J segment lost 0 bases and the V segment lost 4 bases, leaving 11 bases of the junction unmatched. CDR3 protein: CASSPSYGTGMNTEAFF. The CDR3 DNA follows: TGCGCCAGCAGCCCCTCCTATGGGACAGGAATGAACACTGAAGCTTTCTTT.

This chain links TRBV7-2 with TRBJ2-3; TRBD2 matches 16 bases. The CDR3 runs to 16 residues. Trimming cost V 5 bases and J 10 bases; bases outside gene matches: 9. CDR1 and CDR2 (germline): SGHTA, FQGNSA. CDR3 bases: TGTGCCAGCAGCCAGGGACTAGCGGGAGGGCCGGGGGCGCAGTATTTT. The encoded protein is CASSQGLAGGPGAQYF.

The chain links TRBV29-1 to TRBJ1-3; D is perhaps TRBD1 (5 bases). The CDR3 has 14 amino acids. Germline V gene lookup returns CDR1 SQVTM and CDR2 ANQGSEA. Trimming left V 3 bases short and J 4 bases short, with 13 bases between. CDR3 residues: CSVDTGTAGNTIYF. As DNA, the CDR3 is TGCAGCGTTGATACCGGGACTGCCGGAAACACCATATATTTT. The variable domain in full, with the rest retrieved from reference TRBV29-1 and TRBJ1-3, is SAVISQKPSRDICQRGTSLTIQCQVDSQVTMMFWYRQQPGQSLTLIATANQGSEATYESGFVIDKFPISRPNLTFSTLTVSNMSPEDSSIYLCSVDTGTAGNTIYFGEGSWLTVV.

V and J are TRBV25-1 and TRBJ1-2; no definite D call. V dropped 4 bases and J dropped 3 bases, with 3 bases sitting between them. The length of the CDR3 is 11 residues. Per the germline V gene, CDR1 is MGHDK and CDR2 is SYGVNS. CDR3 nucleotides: TGTGCCAGCAGTGGAGACTATGGCTACACCTTC. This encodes CASSGDYGYTF.

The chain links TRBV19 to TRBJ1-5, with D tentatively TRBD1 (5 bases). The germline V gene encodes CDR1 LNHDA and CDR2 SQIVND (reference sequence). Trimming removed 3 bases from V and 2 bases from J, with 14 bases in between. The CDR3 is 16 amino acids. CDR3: CASSIQPGLGNQPQHF. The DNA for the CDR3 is TGTGCCAGTAGTATCCAACCGGGGCTCGGCAATCAGCCCCAGCATTTT.

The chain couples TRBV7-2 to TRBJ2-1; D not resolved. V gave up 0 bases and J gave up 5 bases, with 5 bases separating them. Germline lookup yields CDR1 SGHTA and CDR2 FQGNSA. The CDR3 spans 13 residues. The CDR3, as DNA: TGTGCCAGCAGCTTAGCCAATAACAATGAGCAGTTCTTC. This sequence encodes CASSLANNNEQFF.

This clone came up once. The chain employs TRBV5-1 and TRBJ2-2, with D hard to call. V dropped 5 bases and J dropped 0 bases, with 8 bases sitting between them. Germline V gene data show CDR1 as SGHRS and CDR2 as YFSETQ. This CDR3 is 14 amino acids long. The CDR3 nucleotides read TGCGCCAGCAGATTGACCCCGAACACCGGGGAGCTGTTTTTT. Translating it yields CASRLTPNTGELFF.

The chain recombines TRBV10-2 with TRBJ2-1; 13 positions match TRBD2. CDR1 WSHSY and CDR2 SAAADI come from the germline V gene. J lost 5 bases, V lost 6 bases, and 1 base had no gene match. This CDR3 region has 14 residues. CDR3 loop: CASRGLAGDNEQFF. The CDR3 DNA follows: TGCGCCAGCAGAGGACTAGCGGGAGACAATGAGCAGTTCTTC.

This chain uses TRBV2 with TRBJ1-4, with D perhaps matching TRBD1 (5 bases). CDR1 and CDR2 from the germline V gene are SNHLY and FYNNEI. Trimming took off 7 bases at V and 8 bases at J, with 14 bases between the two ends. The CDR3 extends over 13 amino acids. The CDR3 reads CASMEGFGEKLFF. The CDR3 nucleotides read TGTGCCAGCATGGAGGGGTTTGGCGAAAAACTGTTTTTT. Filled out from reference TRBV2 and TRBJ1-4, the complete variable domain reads EPEVTQTPSHQVTQMGQEVILRCVPISNHLYFYWYRQILGQKVEFLVSFYNNEISEKSEIFDDQFSVERPDGSNFTLKIRSTKLEDSAMYFCASMEGFGEKLFFGSGTQLSVL.

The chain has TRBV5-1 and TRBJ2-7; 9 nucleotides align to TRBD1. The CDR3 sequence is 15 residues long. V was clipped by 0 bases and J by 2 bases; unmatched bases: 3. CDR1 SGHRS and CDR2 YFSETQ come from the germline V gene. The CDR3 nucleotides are TGCGCCAGCAGCTTGGGGGACAGGGTGCCCTACGAGCAGTACTTC. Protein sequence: CASSLGDRVPYEQYF.

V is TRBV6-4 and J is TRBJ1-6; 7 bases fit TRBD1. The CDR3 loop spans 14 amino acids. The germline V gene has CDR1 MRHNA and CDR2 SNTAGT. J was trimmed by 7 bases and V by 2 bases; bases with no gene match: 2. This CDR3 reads CASSDGTANSPLHF. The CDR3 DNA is TGTGCCAGCAGTGACGGGACAGCCAATTCACCCCTCCACTTT.

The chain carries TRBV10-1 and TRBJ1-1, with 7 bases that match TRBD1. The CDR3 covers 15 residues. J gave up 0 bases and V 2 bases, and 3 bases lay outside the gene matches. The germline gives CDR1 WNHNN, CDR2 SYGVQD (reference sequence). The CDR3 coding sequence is TGCGCCAGCAGTGAGACGACAGGGCTGAACACTGAAGCTTTCTTT. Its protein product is CASSETTGLNTEAFF.

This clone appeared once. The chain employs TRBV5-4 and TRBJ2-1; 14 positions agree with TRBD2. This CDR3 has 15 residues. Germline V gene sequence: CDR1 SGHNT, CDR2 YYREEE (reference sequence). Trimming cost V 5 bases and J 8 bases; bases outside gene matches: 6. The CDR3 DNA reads TGTGCCAGCAGTCGACTAGCGGGAGGGCCGGATGAGCAGTTCTTC. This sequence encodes CASSRLAGGPDEQFF.